This T cell receptor (beta chain) was documented in a study of graft-versus-host responses after intestinal transplantation. Overall study results and limits: When patients had graft-donor T cell macrochimerism, their allografts held high graft-versus-host to host-versus-graft clonal ratios.

Regarding this clone: The antigen is unknown.

The CDR3 sequence is 19 residues long. Per the germline V gene, CDR1 is SGHNT and CDR2 is YENEEA. V was cut by 2 bases and J by 10 bases, with 27 bases left in between. The repertoire was sequenced with immunoSEQ multiplex PCR; TCRdb's copy has only in-frame clones and lacks some. The sample shows fewer than 110,000 clones, over 85% of them seen only once. The source was unstimulated CD8+ T cells sorted from spleen or lymph node cells, collected before intestinal transplant. The clonotype originates from a human donor who received an intestinal transplant. V is TRBV11-3 and J is TRBJ1-6, with a possible D match to TRBD1 (6 bases). Written as DNA, the CDR3 is TGTGCCAGCAGCTTATCCCTCCGGGGGGGCCAATTTTGGAAGTCACCCCTCCACTTT. Its translation is CASSLSLRGGQFWKSPLHF.